This TCR beta chain was documented in a study of molecular identifiers for immune sequencing clone quantification. Germline CDR1 LGHNA, CDR2 YSLEER. Trimming took 1 base from V and 2 from J, leaving 12 bases between them. CDR3 length: 15 residues. A single record per CDR3 protein comes from TCRdb applying MiXCR to the PCR reads. The sample has about 640,000 distinct CDR3 sequences, roughly 21% seen once. The chain has TRBV4-3 and TRBJ2-7, with D maybe TRBD1 (6 bases). Sequencing was carried out using naive CD8+ T cells from blood, with Jurkat cell RNA spiked in. Subset of the sample: FACS-sorted CD8+CD4-CCR7+CD45RA+ naive T cells. The TCR originated in a human donor in good health. Some libraries in this study had Jurkat cell RNA spiked in. In nucleotides, the CDR3 is TGCGCCAGCAGCCAAGGGACAGCAAAACCCTACGAGCAGTACTTC. This sequence encodes CASSQGTAKPYEQYF.